Listed below are T cell receptor beta chains from one sample, sequenced in a study of blood T cell repertoires in COVID-19. Here immunoSEQ multiplex PCR was the method, and the copy in TCRdb shows in-frame clones only, minus some. The sample shows 73,000 or so clones, roughly 89% of them seen only once. The sample consisted of peripheral blood. These receptors were obtained from a man aged 25-40 years with acute or convalescent COVID-19. CDR3s include the opening cysteine and the closing phenylalanine or tryptophan. D genes are given only for firm matches. Not all rows give a size; the values are once, few, many and, for expanded clones, a class.

cdr3_nt: TGTGCCAGCCAACAGGGCTATCGGAATGAGCAGTTCTTC; cdr3_aa: CASQQGYRNEQFF; d_call: NA; v_call: TRBV19; cdr3_length: 13; j_call: TRBJ2-1; clone_size: few
cdr3_nt: TGCGCCAGCAGCAGGTTCTCGGACAGGGCGGCAGATACGCAGTATTTT; cdr3_aa: CASSRFSDRAADTQYF; d_call: TRBD1; v_call: TRBV5-1; cdr3_length: 16; j_call: TRBJ2-3; clone_size: NA
cdr3_nt: TGTGCCAGCAGCTGGACAGGGTCCTATAATTCACCCCTCCACTTT; cdr3_aa: CASSWTGSYNSPLHF; d_call: TRBD1; v_call: TRBV11-2; cdr3_length: 15; j_call: TRBJ1-6; clone_size: NA
cdr3_nt: TGTGCCAGCTCGAGGCGGGAAAACACCGGGGAGCTGTTTTTT; cdr3_aa: CASSRRENTGELFF; d_call: NA; v_call: TRBV11-1; cdr3_length: 14; j_call: TRBJ2-2; clone_size: NA
cdr3_nt: TGCGCCAGCAGCCAAGGGGGCTCCTCCTACGAGCAGTACTTC; cdr3_aa: CASSQGGSSYEQYF; d_call: NA; v_call: TRBV4-1; cdr3_length: 14; j_call: TRBJ2-7; clone_size: NA
cdr3_nt: TGTGCCAGCAGTAGCGGGAGTGAATACGAGCAGTACTTC; cdr3_aa: CASSSGSEYEQYF; d_call: TRBD2; v_call: TRBV6-6; cdr3_length: 13; j_call: TRBJ2-7; clone_size: NA
cdr3_nt: TGTGCCAGCCGTCCCACCCGGGACAGGACCTCTGGAAACACCATATATTTT; cdr3_aa: CASRPTRDRTSGNTIYF; d_call: TRBD1; v_call: TRBV3-1/TRBV3-2; cdr3_length: 17; j_call: TRBJ1-3; clone_size: once
cdr3_nt: TGTGCCAGCAGTTCCCCCCGCGGATCCTCCTACGAGCAGTACTTC; cdr3_aa: CASSSPRGSSYEQYF; d_call: NA; v_call: TRBV28; cdr3_length: 15; j_call: TRBJ2-7; clone_size: NA
cdr3_nt: TGTGCCAGCAGCTTAGTGTCGAGGAATAGCTACAAGCAAGAGACCCAGTACTTC; cdr3_aa: CASSLVSRNSYKQETQYF; d_call: NA; v_call: TRBV7-8; cdr3_length: 18; j_call: TRBJ2-5; clone_size: NA
cdr3_nt: TGTGCCAGCAGGAGCGGGGCGAACACCGGGGAGCTGTTTTTT; cdr3_aa: CASRSGANTGELFF; d_call: TRBD2; v_call: TRBV11-3; cdr3_length: 14; j_call: TRBJ2-2; clone_size: NA
cdr3_nt: TGCGCCAGCAGCCAACAACAGGGTGGCACTGAAGCTTTCTTT; cdr3_aa: CASSQQQGGTEAFF; d_call: NA; v_call: TRBV4-1; cdr3_length: 14; j_call: TRBJ1-1; clone_size: NA
cdr3_nt: TGCGCCAGCAGCCAAGTCCGGGATGGGGCCAACGTCCTGACTTTC; cdr3_aa: CASSQVRDGANVLTF; d_call: NA; v_call: TRBV4-3; cdr3_length: 15; j_call: TRBJ2-6; clone_size: NA
cdr3_nt: TGCGCCAGCAGCCCCGGGGGACAGGGGAACGAGCAGTACTTC; cdr3_aa: CASSPGGQGNEQYF; d_call: TRBD1; v_call: TRBV5-1; cdr3_length: 14; j_call: TRBJ2-7; clone_size: NA
cdr3_nt: TGTGCCAGCAGTGTCTCTCGGACTAGCGAGAGCTCCTACGAGCAGTACTTC; cdr3_aa: CASSVSRTSESSYEQYF; d_call: TRBD2; v_call: TRBV2; cdr3_length: 17; j_call: TRBJ2-7; clone_size: NA
cdr3_nt: TGCGCCAGCAGCCGGGACAGCCTTTGGAATGAGCAGTTCTTC; cdr3_aa: CASSRDSLWNEQFF; d_call: TRBD1; v_call: TRBV5-1; cdr3_length: 14; j_call: TRBJ2-1; clone_size: few
cdr3_nt: TGTGCCAGCAGTTACGGGGCTCTGGGTAGCACAGATACGCAGTATTTT; cdr3_aa: CASSYGALGSTDTQYF; d_call: NA; v_call: TRBV6-5; cdr3_length: 16; j_call: TRBJ2-3; clone_size: NA
cdr3_nt: TGCGCCAGCAGCTTGGCCCGGGAGACCCAGTACTTC; cdr3_aa: CASSLARETQYF; d_call: NA; v_call: TRBV5-1; cdr3_length: 12; j_call: TRBJ2-5; clone_size: NA
cdr3_nt: TGTGCCAGCAGCTTATCCCCCGACAAATCTGGCGGGACCTGGTACGAGCAGTACTTC; cdr3_aa: CASSLSPDKSGGTWYEQYF; d_call: NA; v_call: TRBV7-9; cdr3_length: 19; j_call: TRBJ2-7; clone_size: few
cdr3_nt: TGTGCCTGGAGTACCAGGGGGGATCAGCCCCAGCATTTT; cdr3_aa: CAWSTRGDQPQHF; d_call: TRBD1; v_call: TRBV30; cdr3_length: 13; j_call: TRBJ1-5; clone_size: NA
cdr3_nt: TGTGCCAGCAGGCCCAGGGAGACCCAGTACTTC; cdr3_aa: CASRPRETQYF; d_call: NA; v_call: TRBV2; cdr3_length: 11; j_call: TRBJ2-5; clone_size: once
cdr3_nt: TGTGCCAGCAGCGTAGGGTCTTGGACTAGCACAGATACGCAGTATTTT; cdr3_aa: CASSVGSWTSTDTQYF; d_call: NA; v_call: TRBV9; cdr3_length: 16; j_call: TRBJ2-3; clone_size: NA
cdr3_nt: TGTGCCAGTAGGGCTAGCGGGATCGGCGGGGAGCTGTTTTTT; cdr3_aa: CASRASGIGGELFF; d_call: TRBD2; v_call: TRBV19; cdr3_length: 14; j_call: TRBJ2-2; clone_size: once
cdr3_nt: TGTGCCTGGAGGGCAGGGTTCGAGCAGTACTTC; cdr3_aa: CAWRAGFEQYF; d_call: NA; v_call: TRBV30; cdr3_length: 11; j_call: TRBJ2-7; clone_size: NA
cdr3_nt: TGTGCCAGCAGCTTACGGGCAGGGGGCGACGGCTACACCTTC; cdr3_aa: CASSLRAGGDGYTF; d_call: TRBD1; v_call: TRBV11-2; cdr3_length: 14; j_call: TRBJ1-2; clone_size: few
cdr3_nt: TGTGCCAGCAATTACAGGGCCCAAGGTGGGGATACGCAGTATTTT; cdr3_aa: CASNYRAQGGDTQYF; d_call: NA; v_call: TRBV27; cdr3_length: 15; j_call: TRBJ2-3; clone_size: NA
cdr3_nt: TGTGCCAGTAGTATGAAACCCCCGGGACTAGGAGGCAATGAGCAGTTCTTC; cdr3_aa: CASSMKPPGLGGNEQFF; d_call: TRBD2; v_call: TRBV19; cdr3_length: 17; j_call: TRBJ2-1; clone_size: NA
cdr3_nt: TGTGCCAGCAGCTACCTCGGTTCCTACGAGCAGTACTTC; cdr3_aa: CASSYLGSYEQYF; d_call: NA; v_call: TRBV7-2; cdr3_length: 13; j_call: TRBJ2-7; clone_size: NA
cdr3_nt: TGTGCCAGCAGGCCACAGGTAAACGGGCTTCAGCCCCAGCATTTT; cdr3_aa: CASRPQVNGLQPQHF; d_call: NA; v_call: TRBV6-5; cdr3_length: 15; j_call: TRBJ1-5; clone_size: NA
cdr3_nt: TGTGCCACCGGGAGCGGAATGTATGGCTACACCTTC; cdr3_aa: CATGSGMYGYTF; d_call: NA; v_call: TRBV10-3; cdr3_length: 12; j_call: TRBJ1-2; clone_size: NA
cdr3_nt: TGTGCCGGCAGACTCGATTGGGAGCAGTACTTC; cdr3_aa: CAGRLDWEQYF; d_call: NA; v_call: TRBV6-6; cdr3_length: 11; j_call: TRBJ2-7; clone_size: NA
cdr3_nt: TGTGCCAGCAGCGTAGGACAGGGCGGCTACGAGCAGTACTTC; cdr3_aa: CASSVGQGGYEQYF; d_call: TRBD1; v_call: TRBV9; cdr3_length: 14; j_call: TRBJ2-7; clone_size: NA
cdr3_nt: TGTGCCAGCAGCTTATGGGGGGGGACCTTCGATAATTGGGGCTACACCTTC; cdr3_aa: CASSLWGGTFDNWGYTF; d_call: NA; v_call: TRBV7-2; cdr3_length: 17; j_call: TRBJ1-2; clone_size: NA
cdr3_nt: TGTGCCAGCAGCTTGGGCCAGAGGTTCGCCGAGCAGTACTTC; cdr3_aa: CASSLGQRFAEQYF; d_call: NA; v_call: TRBV5-6; cdr3_length: 14; j_call: TRBJ2-7; clone_size: once
cdr3_nt: TGTGCCAGCAGTTTAAACTTCGGACAGCCTAATGAAAAACTGTTTTTT; cdr3_aa: CASSLNFGQPNEKLFF; d_call: NA; v_call: TRBV27; cdr3_length: 16; j_call: TRBJ1-4; clone_size: NA
cdr3_nt: TGCGCCAGCAGCCCGGACAGCACATTATCTACAGATACGCAGTATTTT; cdr3_aa: CASSPDSTLSTDTQYF; d_call: NA; v_call: TRBV4-3; cdr3_length: 16; j_call: TRBJ2-3; clone_size: NA
cdr3_nt: TGTGCCAGCAGTGTTCCAGGCCCCGGGACTAGCGGGATTAAGTACCAAGAGACCCAGTACTTC; cdr3_aa: CASSVPGPGTSGIKYQETQYF; d_call: TRBD2; v_call: TRBV2; cdr3_length: 21; j_call: TRBJ2-5; clone_size: few
cdr3_nt: TGTGCCAGCAGCCAGCCGGGAGATACGCAGTATTTT; cdr3_aa: CASSQPGDTQYF; d_call: NA; v_call: TRBV3-1/TRBV3-2; cdr3_length: 12; j_call: TRBJ2-3; clone_size: NA
cdr3_nt: TGTGCCAGCAGGTACCAGAATTCACCCCTCCACTTT; cdr3_aa: CASRYQNSPLHF; d_call: NA; v_call: TRBV28; cdr3_length: 12; j_call: TRBJ1-6; clone_size: NA
cdr3_nt: TGTGCCAGCAGCCTACAACCTGACAGGGGGGATGGCTACACCTTC; cdr3_aa: CASSLQPDRGDGYTF; d_call: TRBD1; v_call: TRBV9; cdr3_length: 15; j_call: TRBJ1-2; clone_size: NA
cdr3_nt: TGTGCCAGCAGTTGGGGGGAGTGGGAGACCCAGTACTTC; cdr3_aa: CASSWGEWETQYF; d_call: NA; v_call: TRBV6-2/TRBV6-3; cdr3_length: 13; j_call: TRBJ2-5; clone_size: NA
cdr3_nt: TGTGCCAGCAGTTCGACAGGGAACACCGGGGAGCTGTTTTTT; cdr3_aa: CASSSTGNTGELFF; d_call: NA; v_call: TRBV28; cdr3_length: 14; j_call: TRBJ2-2; clone_size: NA
cdr3_nt: TGTGCCAGCAGCATTGACAGGGGCAACGAGCAGTACTTC; cdr3_aa: CASSIDRGNEQYF; d_call: TRBD1; v_call: TRBV2; cdr3_length: 13; j_call: TRBJ2-7; clone_size: NA
cdr3_nt: TGCGCCAGCAGCTTAAAATACAGGGTAAAGACAGATACGCAGTATTTT; cdr3_aa: CASSLKYRVKTDTQYF; d_call: NA; v_call: TRBV5-1; cdr3_length: 16; j_call: TRBJ2-3; clone_size: NA
cdr3_nt: TGCGCCAGCAGCTTGGGACTCGGGGGGCTATCAGAGACCCAGTACTTC; cdr3_aa: CASSLGLGGLSETQYF; d_call: NA; v_call: TRBV5-1; cdr3_length: 16; j_call: TRBJ2-5; clone_size: NA
cdr3_nt: TGTGCCAGCAGCTTGGTAGGGCGCGGACTAGCTGACAATGAGCAGTTCTTC; cdr3_aa: CASSLVGRGLADNEQFF; d_call: TRBD2; v_call: TRBV5-5; cdr3_length: 17; j_call: TRBJ2-1; clone_size: NA
cdr3_nt: TGTGCCAGCAGCTTGGAGCGGGAGCCCCCGAGGACCCAGTACTTC; cdr3_aa: CASSLEREPPRTQYF; d_call: TRBD2; v_call: TRBV5-4; cdr3_length: 15; j_call: TRBJ2-5; clone_size: NA
cdr3_nt: TGTGCCAGCAGCAGCAGGATTTGGCCCGCTCAGCAGTACTTC; cdr3_aa: CASSSRIWPAQQYF; d_call: NA; v_call: TRBV11-2; cdr3_length: 14; j_call: TRBJ2-7; clone_size: NA
cdr3_nt: TGTGCCAGCAGTCTTTCTCAGGGAAATGGCTACACCTTC; cdr3_aa: CASSLSQGNGYTF; d_call: NA; v_call: TRBV28; cdr3_length: 13; j_call: TRBJ1-2; clone_size: NA
cdr3_nt: TGTGCCACCAGAACCGGGACAGGGGAGGCCGGGGAGCTGTTTTTT; cdr3_aa: CATRTGTGEAGELFF; d_call: TRBD1; v_call: TRBV24-1; cdr3_length: 15; j_call: TRBJ2-2; clone_size: NA
cdr3_nt: TGTGCCAGCAGCCAAGAGGGCCGGGGAGTCGAGCAGTACTTC; cdr3_aa: CASSQEGRGVEQYF; d_call: NA; v_call: TRBV4-2; cdr3_length: 14; j_call: TRBJ2-7; clone_size: few
cdr3_nt: TGTGCCTCGACCTCCCCCGGGGAGAGGAAGTTCTTC; cdr3_aa: CASTSPGERKFF; d_call: NA; v_call: TRBV3-1/TRBV3-2; cdr3_length: 12; j_call: TRBJ2-1; clone_size: NA
cdr3_nt: TGTGCCAGCAGCTGGGGGCCAGGGGAATCACCCCTCCACTTT; cdr3_aa: CASSWGPGESPLHF; d_call: NA; v_call: TRBV7-8; cdr3_length: 14; j_call: TRBJ1-6; clone_size: once
cdr3_nt: TGTGCCAGCAGCTTGGGAGGTCGGGACAGCCATGGTCAGTACTTC; cdr3_aa: CASSLGGRDSHGQYF; d_call: TRBD1; v_call: TRBV5-4; cdr3_length: 15; j_call: TRBJ2-4; clone_size: NA
cdr3_nt: TGTGCCAGTAGTAAGAGAGACAGGGTCCAGCCCCAGCATTTT; cdr3_aa: CASSKRDRVQPQHF; d_call: TRBD1; v_call: TRBV19; cdr3_length: 14; j_call: TRBJ1-5; clone_size: NA
cdr3_nt: TGTGCCAGCAATATAGCGGGAGCCATCACAGATACGCAGTATTTT; cdr3_aa: CASNIAGAITDTQYF; d_call: TRBD2; v_call: TRBV27; cdr3_length: 15; j_call: TRBJ2-3; clone_size: once
cdr3_nt: TGCAGCGTTGGACAGGCTAATGAAAAACTGTTTTTT; cdr3_aa: CSVGQANEKLFF; d_call: NA; v_call: TRBV29-1; cdr3_length: 12; j_call: TRBJ1-4; clone_size: NA
cdr3_nt: TGTGCCAGCAGCTTAGGATCGCGTGAGGCTGAGCAGTTCTTC; cdr3_aa: CASSLGSREAEQFF; d_call: NA; v_call: TRBV11-2; cdr3_length: 14; j_call: TRBJ2-1; clone_size: NA
cdr3_nt: TGCGCCAGCAGCCCTCCTTCCTACGAGCAGTACTTC; cdr3_aa: CASSPPSYEQYF; d_call: NA; v_call: TRBV5-1; cdr3_length: 12; j_call: TRBJ2-7; clone_size: NA
cdr3_nt: TGCGCCAGCCGGGGGGAGTGGTCTAATTCACCCCTCCACTTT; cdr3_aa: CASRGEWSNSPLHF; d_call: NA; v_call: TRBV5-1; cdr3_length: 14; j_call: TRBJ1-6; clone_size: NA
cdr3_nt: TGTGCCAGCCTATTGCTAGCGGGAGTCGCCTACGAGCAGTACTTC; cdr3_aa: CASLLLAGVAYEQYF; d_call: TRBD2; v_call: TRBV2; cdr3_length: 15; j_call: TRBJ2-7; clone_size: NA